These 16 T cell receptor beta chains were sequenced from one sample in a study of identical twins. MiXCR, applied by TCRdb to the 5' RACE reads, yields one record per CDR3 protein. Among fewer than 900,000 distinct CDR3 sequences listed, 15% to 20% were seen once. These data were likewise used in another study, on T cells expressing NK-cell markers.

Sequencing was carried out using PBMCs. These receptors were obtained from a young woman in good health.

This clonotype has a count of ten or more. Compared with germline, one end of the junction differs, possibly owing to a read error. The V gene is TRBV5-1, the J gene TRBJ2-2; tentatively, D is TRBD2 (5 bases). This CDR3 has 12 residues. Germline CDR1 SGHRS, CDR2 YFSETQ. The CDR3 bases are TGTGCCAGCAGTTTGGTAGCCGGGGAACTGTTTTTT. Translating gives CASSLVAGELFF.

In its sample, this clonotype was seen a few times. The chain links TRBV9 to TRBJ2-7; possible D gene TRBD1, 5 bases. The CDR3 covers 13 residues. Germline V gives CDR1 SGDLS, CDR2 YYNGEE. Trimming left V 0 bases short and J 4 bases short, with 8 bases between. The chain's CDR3 is CASSVAAGYEQYF. In DNA, the CDR3 is TGTGCCAGCAGCGTAGCGGCAGGGTACGAGCAGTACTTC.

The V gene is TRBV10-3, the J gene TRBJ2-2, with a weak D call TRBD2 (5 bases). From germline, CDR1 is ENHRY and CDR2 SYGVKD. Trimming pared 11 bases from V and 1 base from J, leaving 11 bases between. This CDR3 spans 13 amino acids. CDR3 DNA sequence: TGTGCCGTTAGGACTGAGAACACCGGGGAGCTGTTTTTT. It translates to CAVRTENTGELFF.

The chain links TRBV15 to TRBJ2-2, with 12 bases identical to TRBD2. Germline values: CDR1 LNHNV, CDR2 YYDKDF (reference sequence). The CDR3 contains 18 residues. V trimming: 5 bases; J trimming: 0 bases; junction bases outside the gene matches: 7. This CDR3 reads CATSLGLAGPSNTGELFF. The DNA of the CDR3 is TGTGCCACCAGCCTAGGACTAGCGGGACCATCGAACACCGGGGAGCTGTTTTTT.

The genes are TRBV7-2 and TRBJ2-5, with D unresolved. Germline lookup yields CDR1 SGHTA and CDR2 FQGNSA. Trimming stripped 5 bases from V and 4 bases from J, with 11 bases between. The length of the CDR3 is 13 residues. CDR3 amino acids: CASSPRLLETQYF. CDR3 nucleotides: TGTGCCAGCAGCCCCCGTCTTCTAGAGACCCAGTACTTC.

V gene TRBV6-2 or TRBV6-3 combines with J gene TRBJ2-1; perhaps TRBD1 as D (6 bases). The CDR3 is 14 amino acids. Trimming took off 7 bases at V and 4 bases at J, with 14 bases between the two ends. Per the germline V gene, CDR1 is MNHEY and CDR2 is SVGEGT. The chain's CDR3 is CASTAGTTYNEQFF. In nucleotides, the CDR3 is TGTGCCAGCACCGCCGGGACAACTTACAATGAGCAGTTCTTC.

This clonotype appeared many times. This chain uses TRBV4-2 with TRBJ2-5; 7 bases fit TRBD2. The CDR3 runs to 15 residues. In germline, CDR1 is LGHNA, CDR2 YNFKEQ. The V gene end was trimmed by 0 bases and the J gene end by 1 base; junction bases not matched to a gene: 2. DNA for the CDR3: TGTGCCAGCAGCCAAGATTGGGGGGGCCAAGAGACCCAGTACTTC. Translated, it gives CASSQDWGGQETQYF.

The chain uses TRBV7-3 and TRBJ2-1, with D possibly being TRBD1 or TRBD2 (5 bases each). Germline V gene data show CDR1 as SGHTA and CDR2 as FQGTGA. This CDR3 spans 15 amino acids. Trimming removed 4 bases at V and 0 bases at J, with 10 bases between. CDR3 DNA sequence: TGTGCCAGCAGCTGGCATGGGGGCTCCTACAATGAGCAGTTCTTC. It is translated as CASSWHGGSYNEQFF.

The chain has TRBV6-1 and TRBJ2-5; D ambiguous. Germline-derived CDR1 and CDR2 are MNHNS and SASEGT. The CDR3 is 16 residues long. V was cut by 4 bases and J by 2 bases, with 17 bases left in between. The CDR3 nucleotides read TGTGCCAGCAGTGCCCGTTCATGGCTACCTCAAGAGACCCAGTACTTC. This sequence encodes CASSARSWLPQETQYF.

This chain uses TRBV30 with TRBJ2-1, with 7 bases lining up with TRBD2. CDR1 is GTSNPN, CDR2 SVGIG, per germline (reference sequence). This CDR3 region has 14 residues. Unmatched junction bases numbered 3, after V lost 0 bases and J lost 4 bases. The CDR3 region is CAWSVKAGYNEQFF. For the CDR3, the DNA is TGTGCCTGGAGTGTAAAAGCGGGGTACAATGAGCAGTTCTTC.

The gene calls are TRBV5-1 and TRBJ2-1, with 9 bases aligning to TRBD1. The CDR3 loop spans 16 amino acids. In germline, CDR1 is SGHRS, CDR2 YFSETQ. After removal of 8 bases from V and 0 bases from J, the junction contained 9 bases not matched to a gene. The CDR3 loop reads CASRERGQGSYNEQFF. The CDR3 DNA is TGCGCCAGTAGGGAGAGGGGACAGGGCTCCTACAATGAGCAGTTCTTC.

This clonotype showed up just a few times. V is TRBV12-3 or TRBV12-4 and J is TRBJ2-1; 12 bases align to TRBD2. The CDR3 spans 13 residues. The V gene end was trimmed by 7 bases and the J gene end by 14 bases; junction bases not matched to a gene: 9. The CDR3 reads CASTLLAGGPKFF. The CDR3 nucleotides read TGTGCCAGCACCCTCCTAGCGGGGGGGCCAAAGTTCTTC.

The V call is TRBV7-9, the J call TRBJ2-2; 11 bases align to TRBD2. Germline lookup yields CDR1 SEHNR and CDR2 FQNEAQ (reference sequence). With V trimmed by 10 bases and J by 4 bases, 14 bases remained unmatched. This CDR3 is 17 amino acids long. CDR3 DNA sequence: TGTGCCATACCCGGAACTAGCGGGAGAGCGGCCACCGGGGAGCTGTTTTTT. Its protein is CAIPGTSGRAATGELFF.

The V call is TRBV20-1, the J call TRBJ2-1, with TRBD2 identical over 8 bases. Germline V gene data show CDR1 as DFQATT and CDR2 as SNEGSKA (reference sequence). The length of the CDR3 is 19 residues. V lost 1 base to trimming and J lost 6 bases; unmatched junction nucleotides: 20. CDR3 in amino acids: CSARASGRGRNRRLNEQFF. CDR3 nucleotides: TGCAGTGCTAGAGCCTCGGGTCGCGGGAGGAACCGTCGACTCAATGAGCAGTTCTTC.

The rearrangement links TRBV30 to TRBJ1-6; D remains unclear. Germline loops: CDR1 GTSNPN, CDR2 SVGIG (reference sequence). This CDR3 contains 15 residues. Trimming cost V 0 bases and J 5 bases, with 11 bases left between them. CDR3 amino acids: CAWSVQKQNNSPLHF. The CDR3 nucleotides are TGTGCCTGGAGTGTACAGAAACAGAATAATTCACCCCTCCACTTT.

The chain carries TRBV12-3 or TRBV12-4 and TRBJ1-2; no clear D gene. Trimming shortened V by 3 bases and J by 5 bases, and 7 bases separated the two germline ends. The CDR3 consists of 12 residues. As DNA, the CDR3 is TGTGCCAGCAGTTTCAGCCTTTATGGCTACACCTTC. This encodes CASSFSLYGYTF.